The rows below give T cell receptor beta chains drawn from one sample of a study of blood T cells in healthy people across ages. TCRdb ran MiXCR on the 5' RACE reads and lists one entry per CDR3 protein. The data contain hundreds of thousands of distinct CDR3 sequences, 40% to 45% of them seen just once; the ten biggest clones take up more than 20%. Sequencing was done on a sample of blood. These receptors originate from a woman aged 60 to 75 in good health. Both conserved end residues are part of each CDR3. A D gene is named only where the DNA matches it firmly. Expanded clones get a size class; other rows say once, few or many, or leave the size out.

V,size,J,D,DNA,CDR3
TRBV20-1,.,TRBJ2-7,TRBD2,TGCAGTGTCAGGGCGGGACTAGTCTCCGAGCAGTACTTC,CSVRAGLVSEQYF
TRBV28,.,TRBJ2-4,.,TGTGCCAGCACCAGTCGCGGGTTGGCCAAAAACATTCAGTACTTC,CASTSRGLAKNIQYF
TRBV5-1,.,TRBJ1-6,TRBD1,TGCGCCAGCAGCTTGGCGGGACAGGGGTATTCACCCCTCCACTTT,CASSLAGQGYSPLHF
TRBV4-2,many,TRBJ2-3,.,TGTGCCAGCAGCCAAGAATCTCACACAGATACGCAGTATTTT,CASSQESHTDTQYF
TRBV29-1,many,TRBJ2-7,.,TGCAGCGTTGCGAGCAGGTCTTACAATGAGCAGTACTTC,CSVASRSYNEQYF
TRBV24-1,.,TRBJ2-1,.,TGTGCCACCAGTGATCTCCAGAGGAGCTCCTACAATGAGCAGTTCTTC,CATSDLQRSSYNEQFF
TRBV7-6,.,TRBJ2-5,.,TGTGCCAGCAGCCCGAGGCGGACGGGGCTACAAGAGACCCAGTACTTC,CASSPRRTGLQETQYF
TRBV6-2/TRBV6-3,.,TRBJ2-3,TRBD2,TGTGCCAGCAGTTACGGACTAGCGGGAGGAAGTACGCAGTATTTT,CASSYGLAGGSTQYF
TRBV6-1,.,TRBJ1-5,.,TGTGCCAGCATGTCGCAGGGCAATCAGCCCCAGCATTTT,CASMSQGNQPQHF
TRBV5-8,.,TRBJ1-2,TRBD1,TGTGCCAGCAGCGACCCGGGACAGGGGCATTATGGCTACACCTTC,CASSDPGQGHYGYTF
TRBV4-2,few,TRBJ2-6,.,TGTGCCAGCAGCCAAACAGGGTACTCTGGGGCCAACGTCCTGACTTTC,CASSQTGYSGANVLTF
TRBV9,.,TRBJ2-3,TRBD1,TGTGCCAGCAGCCCTGGACAGGGGTGGGGAGATACGCAGTATTTT,CASSPGQGWGDTQYF
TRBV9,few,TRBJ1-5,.,TGTGCCAGCAGCGTCGGGACGGGTCAGCCCCAGCATTTT,CASSVGTGQPQHF
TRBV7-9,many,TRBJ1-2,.,TGTGCCAGCAGCTTAGAGGGGGAGATCTATGGCTACACCTTC,CASSLEGEIYGYTF
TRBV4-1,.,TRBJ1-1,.,TGCGCCAGCAGCCAAGCCGGTTGGGACACTGAAGCTTTCTTT,CASSQAGWDTEAFF
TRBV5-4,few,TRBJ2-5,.,TGTGCCAGCAGCTTGGAAGGCTTTGGTTCCCAGTACTTC,CASSLEGFGSQYF
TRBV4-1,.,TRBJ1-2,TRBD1,TGCGCCAGCAGCCAGCCCTCCGCGGACAGGGGGCATGGCTACACCTTC,CASSQPSADRGHGYTF
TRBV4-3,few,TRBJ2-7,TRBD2,TGCGCCAGCAGCCCCCAAATTACACTAGCGGGAGGCTACGAGCAGTACTTC,CASSPQITLAGGYEQYF
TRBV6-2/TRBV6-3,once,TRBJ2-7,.,TGTGCCAGCACTGCCAGTTTAAGCTCCTACGAGCAGTACTTC,CASTASLSSYEQYF
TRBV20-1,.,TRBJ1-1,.,TGCAGTGCTGGTCGACACGGAGACGGGACTGAAGCTTTCTTT,CSAGRHGDGTEAFF
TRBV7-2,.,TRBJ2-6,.,TGTGCCAGCAGGGCAGGCTCTGGGGCCAACGTCCTGACTTTC,CASRAGSGANVLTF
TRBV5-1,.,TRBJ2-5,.,TGCGCCAGCAGCGAGGGTCTACGTGGAGAGACCCAGTACTTC,CASSEGLRGETQYF
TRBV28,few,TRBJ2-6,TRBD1,TGTGCCAGCAGACACCTTACCGGGACAGTCCATTCTGGGGCCAACGTCCTGACTTTC,CASRHLTGTVHSGANVLTF
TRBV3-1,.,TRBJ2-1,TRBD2,TGTGCCAGCAGCCAAGTGTCCACTAGCGGGGAGCAGTTCTTC,CASSQVSTSGEQFF
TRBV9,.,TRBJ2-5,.,TGTGCCAGCAGCGTAGCAGCGGGCGGGGAGGCCCAGTACTTC,CASSVAAGGEAQYF
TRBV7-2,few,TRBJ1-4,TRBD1,TGTGCCAGCAGCCTAGACAGGGGGCGGAATGAAAAACTGTTTTTT,CASSLDRGRNEKLFF
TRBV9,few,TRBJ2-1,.,TGTGCCAGCAGCGTAGCCGGTCAAGAGACCCAGTTCTTC,CASSVAGQETQFF
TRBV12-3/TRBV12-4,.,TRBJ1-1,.,TGTGCCAGCAGTGTAATGGGGAACACTGAAGCTTTCTTT,CASSVMGNTEAFF
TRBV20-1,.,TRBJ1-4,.,TGCAGTGCTCCCGAATTTGAAAAACTGTTTTTT,CSAPEFEKLFF
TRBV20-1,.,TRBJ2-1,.,TGCAGTGCTAGAGATCAATATGAGCAGTTCTTC,CSARDQYEQFF
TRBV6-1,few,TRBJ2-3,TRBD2,TGTGCCAGCAGCCCCACTAGCGGGGCAACCACAGATACGCAGTATTTT,CASSPTSGATTDTQYF
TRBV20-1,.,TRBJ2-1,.,TGCAGTGCTAGAGTTTTTGGACAGAACTACAATGAGCAGTTCTTC,CSARVFGQNYNEQFF
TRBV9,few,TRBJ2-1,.,TGTGCCAGCAGCGTAGTAACAGGAAAATACAATGAGCAGTTCTTC,CASSVVTGKYNEQFF
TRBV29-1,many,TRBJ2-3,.,TGCAGCGTTGACCTTCACAGCACAGATACGCAGTATTTT,CSVDLHSTDTQYF
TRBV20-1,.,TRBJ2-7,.,TGCAGTGCTACCCCCGGCCTGCAGTACTTC,CSATPGLQYF
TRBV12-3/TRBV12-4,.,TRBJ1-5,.,TGTGCCAGCAGCTGGGGGAGGGGGGATTATAGCAATCAGCCCCAGCATTTT,CASSWGRGDYSNQPQHF
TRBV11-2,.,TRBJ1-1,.,TGTGCCAGCAGCCGTGTGGTATGGGGCACTGAAGCTTTCTTT,CASSRVVWGTEAFF
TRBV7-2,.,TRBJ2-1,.,TGTGCCGGCAGCTTATATGGGGGTAACAATGAGCAGTTCTTC,CAGSLYGGNNEQFF
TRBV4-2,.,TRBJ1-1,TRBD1,TGTGCCAGCAGAGACGGACAGGCTGTCACTGAAGCTTTCTTT,CASRDGQAVTEAFF
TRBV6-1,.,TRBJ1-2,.,TGTGCCAGCAGTAGGAATGCGGAAAGTACCTACACCTTC,CASSRNAESTYTF
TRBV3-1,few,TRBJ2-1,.,TGTGCCAGCAGCCCACCCTTGTCGGGGGGCCACTACAATGAGCAGTTCTTC,CASSPPLSGGHYNEQFF
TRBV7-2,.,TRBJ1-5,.,TGTGCCAGCAGAGCCGGGGGGCGACAGGATCAGCCCCAGCATTTT,CASRAGGRQDQPQHF
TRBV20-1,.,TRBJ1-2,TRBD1,TGCAGTGCTGAGAGGGGGCCAGGATTCGGATATGGCTACACCTTC,CSAERGPGFGYGYTF
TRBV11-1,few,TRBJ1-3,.,TGTGCCAGCAGCTTTGATTCTGGAAACACCATATATTTT,CASSFDSGNTIYF
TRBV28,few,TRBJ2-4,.,TGTGCCAGCAGTTTTCAGCTTCTCAAAAACATTCAGTACTTC,CASSFQLLKNIQYF
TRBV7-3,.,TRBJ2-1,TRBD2,TGTGCCAGCAGCTCCCCCGGGGGGGCCCAAGAGACCCAGTTCTTC,CASSSPGGAQETQFF
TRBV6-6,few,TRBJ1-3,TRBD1,TGTGCCAGCAGGCGACAGGGAGTAAACACCATATATTTT,CASRRQGVNTIYF
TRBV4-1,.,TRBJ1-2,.,TGCGCCAGCAGCCAAGATTGGGCAGGGGTTAACTATGGCTACACCTTC,CASSQDWAGVNYGYTF
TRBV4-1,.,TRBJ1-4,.,TGCGCCAGCAGCCAGCCACAGGAGACTAATGAAAAACTGTTTTTT,CASSQPQETNEKLFF
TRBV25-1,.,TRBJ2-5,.,TGTGCCAGCAGTTCATCCCAACCCTGGGAAGAGACCCAGTACTTC,CASSSSQPWEETQYF
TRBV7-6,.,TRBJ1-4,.,TGTGCCAGCAGCTTAGTGAGTCAGGGTAATGAAAAACTGTTTTTT,CASSLVSQGNEKLFF
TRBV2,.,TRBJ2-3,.,TGTGTCAGCAGAAGGGAGGGGGTTAGCACAGATACGCAGTATTTT,CVSRREGVSTDTQYF
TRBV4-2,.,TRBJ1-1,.,TGTGCCAGCAGCTCTAACAGGGAAATCACTGAAGCTTTCTTT,CASSSNREITEAFF
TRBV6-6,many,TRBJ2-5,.,TGTGCCAGCGGAACCGGGAAGCCAGAGACCCAGTACTTC,CASGTGKPETQYF
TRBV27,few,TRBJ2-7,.,TGTGCCACTATGGACGGCCCAAGGTACGAGCAGTACTTC,CATMDGPRYEQYF